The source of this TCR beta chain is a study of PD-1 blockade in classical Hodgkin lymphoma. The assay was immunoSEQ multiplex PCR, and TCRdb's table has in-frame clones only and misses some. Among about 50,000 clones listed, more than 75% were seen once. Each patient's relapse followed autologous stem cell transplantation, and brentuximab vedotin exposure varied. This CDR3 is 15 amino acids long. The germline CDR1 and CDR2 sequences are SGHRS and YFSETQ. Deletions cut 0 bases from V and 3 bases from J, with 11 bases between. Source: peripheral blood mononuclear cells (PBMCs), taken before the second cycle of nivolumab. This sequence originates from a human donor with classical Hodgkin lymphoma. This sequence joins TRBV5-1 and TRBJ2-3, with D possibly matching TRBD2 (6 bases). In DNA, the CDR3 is TGCGCCAGCAGCTTGGCCGCGGGGAGAACAGATACGCAGTATTTT. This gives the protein CASSLAAGRTDTQYF.